One sample yielded the 24 T cell receptor beta chains listed below, sequenced in a study of tumor and adjacent non-tumor tissue in lung cancer. This sample's RNA came from whole unsorted tissue. A modified ARM-PCR protocol with three rounds of nested PCR amplified TCRbeta. TCRdb used MiXCR to reprocess the multiplex PCR reads, holding one entry per CDR3 protein. Among around 70,000 distinct CDR3 sequences listed, 55% to 70% were seen once. The sample was lung tumor tissue. These receptors all come from a man aged 45-65 years with non-small cell lung cancer.

This rearrangement joins TRBV12-3 or TRBV12-4 to TRBJ2-2, with a tentative D call TRBD2 (5 bases). The CDR3 totals 15 residues. V was cut by 6 bases and J by 5 bases, with 16 bases left in between. CDR3 residues: CASRTPGIATGELFF. In DNA form, the CDR3 reads TGTGCCAGCAGAACCCCGGGGATCGCAACCGGGGAGCTGTTTTTT.

This clonotype has just one count. The chain joins TRBV20-1 to TRBJ1-5; D not resolved. V was trimmed by 6 bases and J by 2 bases, leaving 14 bases between them. This CDR3 has 14 amino acids. Germline V gene data show CDR1 as DFQATT and CDR2 as SNEGSKA (reference sequence). The CDR3 loop reads CSARRAWGNQPQHF. CDR3 in DNA: TGCAGTGCCAGAAGGGCATGGGGCAATCAGCCCCAGCATTTT.

About this clonotype: The germline gene is not matched at one end of the junction; a read error may be the cause. V and J are TRBV19 and TRBJ2-1, with D unclear. The CDR3 totals 14 residues. CDR1 LNHDA and CDR2 SQIVND come from the germline V gene (reference sequence). Written as DNA, the CDR3 is TGTTCCAGTTCCGTAAGGGTGACCGACAATGAGCAGTTCTTC. Amino acids: CSSSVRVTDNEQFF.

The rearrangement joins TRBV5-1 to TRBJ2-7; tentative D call: TRBD2 (6 bases). Trimming shortened V by 1 base and J by 6 bases, and 17 bases separated the two germline ends. The CDR3 runs to 15 residues. Germline CDR1 reads SGHRS; CDR2 reads YFSETQ. This CDR3 is CASSLISGVGSEQYF. The CDR3 DNA follows: TGCGCCAGCAGCTTGATATCCGGAGTCGGGAGCGAGCAGTACTTC.

The chain couples TRBV4-1 to TRBJ1-1; D is ambiguous. The germline V gene encodes CDR1 MGHRA and CDR2 YSYEKL. CDR3 length equals 17 residues. Trimming removed 0 bases from V and 0 bases from J, with 14 bases in between. The CDR3 loop is CASSQDSLVTMNTEAFF. The CDR3 DNA reads TGCGCCAGCAGCCAAGATAGTCTCGTCACCATGAACACTGAAGCTTTCTTT.

Concerning this clonotype itself: Sequence at one end of the junction differs from germline and may be a read error. The V and J genes are TRBV28 and TRBJ2-2; D is possibly TRBD2 (6 bases). This CDR3 region has 14 residues. The germline V gene encodes CDR1 MDHEN and CDR2 SYDVKM. The CDR3 here is CARSRSGNTGELFF. The CDR3 DNA follows: TGTGCCAGAAGCCGTAGCGGAAACACTGGGGAGCTATTTTTT.

Remarks on this clonotype: The final CDR3 position lacks the conserved phenylalanine or tryptophan, pointing to a likely read error. The V and J genes are TRBV20-1 and TRBJ2-5, with TRBD2 as a possible D gene (7 bases). V lost 0 bases to trimming and J lost 5 bases, with 13 bases between them. The germline V gene has CDR1 DFQATT and CDR2 SNEGSKA (reference sequence). The CDR3 is 14 amino acids. In DNA, the CDR3 is TGCAGTGCTAGAGATTCGGGGGGCTGGGAGACCCAGTACTAC. This codes for CSARDSGGWETQYY.

This clonotype was found many times. The chain has TRBV29-1 and TRBJ1-4; 8 bases agree with TRBD1. In germline, CDR1 is SQVTM, CDR2 ANQGSEA. Trimming cost V 1 base and J 7 bases; bases outside gene matches: 8. This CDR3 contains 15 residues. DNA for the CDR3: TGCAGCGTTGAAGTTCGGAACAGGGGGAGTGAAAAACTGTTTTTT. Amino acid sequence: CSVEVRNRGSEKLFF.

As concerns this clonotype: Compared with germline, one end of the junction differs, possibly owing to a read error. This sequence joins TRBV5-4 and TRBJ2-7; TRBD1 aligns across 7 bases. CDR1 is SGHNT and CDR2 is YYREEE in the germline V gene (reference sequence). The CDR3 length is 14 residues. CDR3 sequence reads: CASSLGKGGGERYF. CDR3 in DNA: TGTGCCAGCAGCTTAGGGAAAGGGGGCGGCGAGCGGTACTTC.

As to this clonotype: One end of the junction varies from germline; a read error may be responsible. This chain connects TRBV6-1 to TRBJ1-5, with D hard to call. Germline V gives CDR1 MNHNS, CDR2 SASEGT. The CDR3 is made up of 16 amino acids. The CDR3 protein is CASSEDWAGNNQLQHF. The CDR3 DNA reads TGTGCCAGCAGTGAAGACTGGGCTGGCAACAACCAGCTCCAGCATTTT.

A remark on this clonotype: At one of its ends the junction is not consistent with the germline gene, which may arise from a read error. The gene calls are TRBV6-6 and TRBJ1-4; D unresolved. CDR1 is MNHNY, CDR2 SVGAGI, per germline (reference sequence). The CDR3 covers 15 residues. The CDR3 nucleotides are TGTGCCAGCAGTCCCCCAGAGTCTGGAAGTGAAAATCTGTTCTTT. Amino acids: CASSPPESGSENLFF.

The chain uses TRBV20-1 and TRBJ2-3, with 11 bases identical to TRBD2. With 6 bases clipped from V and 7 bases from J, the junction kept 9 bases outside the gene matches. From germline, CDR1 is DFQATT and CDR2 SNEGSKA (reference sequence). This CDR3 is built from 14 residues. The CDR3 sequence: CSALLAGGGNTQYF. CDR3 bases: TGCAGTGCACTCCTAGCGGGGGGCGGGAATACGCAGTATTTT.

This clonotype occurred a few times. This may be a read error: a much more frequent sequence differs by one nucleotide. The chain is built from TRBV5-6 and TRBJ1-2, with D perhaps TRBD1 (5 bases). CDR1 and CDR2 (germline): SGHDT, YYEEEE. The length of the CDR3 is 12 residues. As DNA, the CDR3 is TGTGCCAGCAGTTCTGGGGACTATGACTACACCTTC. It codes for CASSSGDYDYTF.

Comments on this clonotype: No conserved phenylalanine or tryptophan is present at the end of the CDR3, so a read error is the likely explanation. The chain is built from TRBV12-3 or TRBV12-4 and TRBJ2-2; D is unclear. V lost 7 bases and J lost 4, with 13 bases in between. The CDR3 extends over 14 amino acids. CDR3 DNA sequence: TGTGCCAGCACTCCTAAGAGGCTCACCGGGGAGCTGTTTTCT. Its translation is CASTPKRLTGELFS.

Turning to this clonotype: A read error may produce the germline difference seen at one junction end. The V gene is TRBV11-2, the J gene TRBJ1-6; a weak D match, TRBD1 (5 bases). Germline V gene sequence: CDR1 SGHAT, CDR2 FQNNGV. CDR3 length: 16 residues. CDR3 residues: CARSFSGHDYNSPLHF. CDR3 in DNA: TGTGCCAGGAGCTTCTCAGGACACGACTATAATTCACCCCTCCACTTT.

This chain connects TRBV28 to TRBJ2-7; possible D gene TRBD2, 5 bases. The CDR3 is 13 amino acids. Germline-derived CDR1 and CDR2 are MDHEN and SYDVKM. V was pared by 9 bases and J by 9 bases, with 21 bases between. The CDR3 coding sequence is TGTGCCAGTAGGACCCCGGGGTATGCGCTGCAGTACTTC. This encodes CASRTPGYALQYF.

This clonotype was counted at least ten times. The rearrangement joins TRBV6-2 or TRBV6-3 to TRBJ2-5; TRBD2 matches 8 bases. The V segment lost 8 bases and the J segment 9 bases; nucleotides outside the gene matches: 17. Germline V gene lookup returns CDR1 MNHEY and CDR2 SVGEGT. The CDR3 is 15 residues long. The CDR3 DNA reads TGTGCCAGCGGAACCGGTCTAGCGGGCCGCGGGGCCCAGTACTTC. Protein sequence: CASGTGLAGRGAQYF.

This clonotype was observed a single time. The germline gene is not matched at one end of the junction; a read error may be the cause. Here the CDR3 reads CAISLDWDNSNEQYF. The CDR3 nucleotides read TGTGCCATCAGCTTAGATTGGGACAACTCCAACGAGCAGTACTTC. The chain uses TRBV11-2 and TRBJ2-7; possibly TRBD1 for D (6 bases). CDR1 SGHAT and CDR2 FQNNGV come from the germline V gene. The CDR3 is made up of 15 amino acids.

The chain recombines TRBV20-1 with TRBJ2-7; the D gene is possibly TRBD2 (5 bases). CDR3 size: 15 residues. The V end was cut by 6 bases, the J end by 5 bases, with 23 bases between. The germline V gene has CDR1 DFQATT and CDR2 SNEGSKA (reference sequence). The CDR3, as DNA: TGCAGTGCCGCGTCAATAGAGGGCAAGTGGCACGAGCAGTACTTC. Translation: CSAASIEGKWHEQYF.

This clonotype was picked up many times. The J gene is TRBJ2-7, the V gene TRBV11-2, with D hard to call. V was trimmed by 4 bases and J by 1 base, leaving 8 bases between them. CDR1 is SGHAT and CDR2 is FQNNGV in the germline V gene. CDR3 length: 13 amino acids. The CDR3 region is CASSSTVSYEQYF. The CDR3 DNA reads TGTGCCAGCAGCTCGACGGTGTCCTACGAGCAGTACTTC.

The chain combines TRBV14 with TRBJ2-5, with 8 bases aligning to TRBD2. The V gene's germline CDR1 is SGHDN and CDR2 FVKESK. V shed 2 bases and J 4 bases; nucleotides not matched to a gene: 9. The CDR3 has 16 residues. The CDR3 DNA reads TGTGCCAGCAGCCAAACCTTAGCGGGACCCCTAGAGACCCAGTACTTC. It translates to CASSQTLAGPLETQYF.

This clonotype is large in the sample. The CDR3 DNA reads as TGTGCCAGCAGCTTATGGAGGTCGGAGACCCAGTACTTC. It specifies CASSLWRSETQYF. The J gene is TRBJ2-5, the V gene TRBV11-2; tentative D call: TRBD2 (5 bases). From germline, CDR1 is SGHAT and CDR2 FQNNGV. The CDR3 length is 13 residues. The V gene lost 2 bases and the J gene lost 5 bases, with 9 bases spanning the gap.

For this clonotype: At one end the junction does not follow the germline gene, possibly because of a read error. DNA of the CDR3: TGTAGTGCTAGGCCCAGGGAGAGCTCCTACGAGCATTACTTC. Its translation is CSARPRESSYEHYF. The chain couples TRBV20-1 to TRBJ2-7; D may match TRBD1 or TRBD2 (5 bases each). In germline, CDR1 is DFQATT, CDR2 SNEGSKA (reference sequence). The CDR3 runs to 14 residues.

This clonotype has ten or more counts. This rearrangement joins TRBV5-1 to TRBJ1-2; no firm D call. CDR3 size: 14 residues. From germline, CDR1 is SGHRS and CDR2 YFSETQ. V lost 2 bases and J lost 5, with 13 bases in between. This CDR3 is CASSFQPSGYGYTF. CDR3 DNA sequence: TGCGCCAGCAGCTTCCAGCCGTCTGGGTATGGCTACACCTTC.